A single sample is the source of the 31 T cell receptor beta chains below, sequenced in a study of T cells in Graves' hyperthyroidism and ophthalmopathy. Using RNA transcripts as the source, TCR beta CDR3 regions were amplified. The TCR CDR3 was amplified in a first-round RT-PCR using the HTBI primer set. TCRdb passed the multiplex PCR reads through MiXCR, listing each CDR3 protein once. The table lists over 350,000 distinct CDR3 sequences, approximately 14% of them singletons. The specimen was blood. The receptors stem from a man aged 18 to 30 with Graves' ophthalmopathy.

This clonotype was seen many times. V is TRBV11-3 and J is TRBJ1-2, with D possibly TRBD1 on 6 matching bases. Germline loops: CDR1 SGHNT, CDR2 YENEEA. CDR3 length equals 15 residues. Deletions cut 5 bases from V and 1 base from J, with 14 bases between. The CDR3 here is CASSPQGRVNYGYTF. CDR3 coding DNA: TGTGCCAGCAGCCCGCAGGGGCGGGTTAACTATGGCTACACCTTC.

This clonotype has a handful of counts. As DNA, the CDR3 is TGCGCCAGCAGCCAAGATCTCGGCTACAATGAGCAGTTCTTC. This codes for CASSQDLGYNEQFF. V is TRBV4-1 and J is TRBJ2-1; unclear D gene. CDR1 and CDR2 from the germline V gene are MGHRA and YSYEKL. V dropped 0 bases and J dropped 3 bases, with 6 bases sitting between them. This CDR3 is built from 14 residues.

This clonotype was counted ten times or more. V is TRBV10-3 and J is TRBJ2-1, with TRBD1 identical over 9 bases. CDR3 size: 13 residues. The germline CDR1 and CDR2 sequences are ENHRY and SYGVKD. V shed 11 bases and J 8 bases; nucleotides not matched to a gene: 10. Here the CDR3 DNA reads TGTGCCTTAAGACAGGGGGAAGACTATGAGCAGTTCTTC. Protein: CALRQGEDYEQFF.

This clonotype has just a few counts. CDR3 sequence: CSARVVRDRREKLFF. DNA of the CDR3: TGCAGTGCTAGAGTGGTCCGGGACAGGCGGGAAAAACTGTTTTTT. This sequence joins TRBV20-1 and TRBJ1-4; 8 bases fit TRBD1. V was clipped by 1 base and J by 8 bases; unmatched bases: 9. Germline V gene data show CDR1 as DFQATT and CDR2 as SNEGSKA (reference sequence). The CDR3 contains 15 residues.

The sample holds many counts of this clonotype. The rearrangement uses TRBV11-3 and TRBJ1-1, with TRBD1 matching over 7 bases. After removal of 4 bases from V and 5 bases from J, the junction contained 4 bases not matched to a gene. Germline V CDR1 and CDR2: SGHNT, YENEEA. This CDR3 has 13 amino acids. This CDR3 is CASSSATGTEAFF. CDR3 coding DNA: TGTGCCAGCAGCTCAGCGACAGGGACTGAAGCTTTCTTT. Variable domain in full (rest from reference TRBV11-3 and TRBJ1-1): EAGVVQSPRYKIIEKKQPVAFWCNPISGHNTLYWYLQNLGQGPELLIRYENEEAVDDSQLPKDRFSAERLKGVDSTLKIQPAELGDSAVYLCASSSATGTEAFFGQGTRLTVV.

This clonotype was observed many times. The chain uses TRBV20-1 and TRBJ2-7; no definite D call. Between the trimmed V and J ends, which lost 3 bases and 2 bases, there was a span of 8 bases. The CDR3 sequence is 12 residues long. Germline V gives CDR1 DFQATT, CDR2 SNEGSKA (reference sequence). The CDR3 here is CSASGSTYEQYF. DNA of the CDR3: TGCAGTGCTAGCGGCTCAACCTACGAGCAGTACTTC.

There are many counts of this clonotype. The chain has TRBV25-1 and TRBJ2-7, with 9 bases aligning to TRBD1. Looked up from germline, CDR1 is MGHDK and CDR2 is SYGVNS. The CDR3 is 17 amino acids. After removal of 2 bases from V and 0 bases from J, the junction contained 8 bases not matched to a gene. CDR3 sequence reads: CASSEGQGWAPSYEQYF. CDR3 coding DNA: TGTGCCAGCAGTGAAGGACAGGGGTGGGCCCCCTCCTACGAGCAGTACTTC.

This clonotype has at least ten counts. The genes are TRBV7-2 and TRBJ2-3; D not resolved. Looked up from germline, CDR1 is SGHTA and CDR2 is FQGNSA. Trimming took off 1 base at V and 2 bases at J, with 10 bases between the two ends. The CDR3 length is 15 residues. The CDR3: CASSLEARATDTQYF. CDR3 nucleotides: TGTGCCAGCAGCTTAGAGGCTAGAGCCACAGATACGCAGTATTTT. The whole variable domain, remainder taken from reference TRBV7-2 and TRBJ2-3, is GAGVSQSPSNKVTEKGKDVELRCDPISGHTALYWYRQSLGQGLEFLIYFQGNSAPDKSGLPSDRFSAERTGGSVSTLTIQRTQQEDSAVYLCASSLEARATDTQYFGPGTRLTVL.

With respect to this clonotype: Compared with germline, one end of the junction differs, possibly owing to a read error. The chain combines TRBV12-3 or TRBV12-4 with TRBJ1-4; 9 bases fit TRBD1. This CDR3 contains 16 residues. The DNA for the CDR3 is TGTGCCAGCAGCTTAGGACAGGGGAGGTGGAATGAAAAACTGTTTTTT. This gives the protein CASSLGQGRWNEKLFF.

This clonotype has ten or more counts. V is TRBV7-3 and J is TRBJ2-3; 7 positions agree with TRBD2. V trimming: 5 bases; J trimming: 5 bases; junction bases outside the gene matches: 7. In germline, CDR1 is SGHTA, CDR2 FQGTGA. The CDR3 has 14 residues. CDR3 coding DNA: TGTGCCAGCAGCCCTGGACTAGACAAAGATACGCAGTATTTT. Translated, it gives CASSPGLDKDTQYF.

The chain recombines TRBV6-5 with TRBJ2-5; TRBD2 matches at 11 bases. Germline CDR1 MNHEY, CDR2 SVGAGI. V dropped 0 bases and J dropped 2; count of bases not matched to a gene: 2. CDR3 length: 16 residues. DNA for the CDR3: TGTGCCAGCAGTTACTCGGGACTAGCGGCTCAAGAGACCCAGTACTTC. Its translation is CASSYSGLAAQETQYF.

This clonotype was detected a few times. The chain recombines TRBV19 with TRBJ2-2; the D is unclear. CDR3 length equals 14 residues. Germline CDR1 and CDR2: LNHDA and SQIVND (reference sequence). Trimming stripped 9 bases from V and 4 bases from J, with 15 bases between. In nucleotides, the CDR3 is TGTGCCAGCAGCCCTCAGGTGGGCACCGGGGAGCTGTTTTTT. This gives the protein CASSPQVGTGELFF.

The chain recombines TRBV11-3 with TRBJ2-7, with D perhaps assigned TRBD1 or TRBD2 (5 bases each). Trimming cost V 7 bases and J 7 bases, with 14 bases left between them. The CDR3 is 12 residues long. CDR1 is SGHNT, CDR2 YENEEA, per germline. This CDR3 is CASTYLGGEQYF. In DNA form, the CDR3 reads TGTGCCAGCACCTACCTTGGGGGAGAGCAGTACTTC.

This sequence joins TRBV7-8 and TRBJ2-2; D is undetermined. The germline CDR1 and CDR2 sequences are SGHVS and FQNEAQ. V dropped 5 bases and J dropped 2 bases, with 24 bases sitting between them. This CDR3 comprises 19 residues. As DNA, the CDR3 is TGTGCCAGCAGCGGTTTCGAGCCCGGCAAGTGGGTAAACACCGGGGAGCTGTTTTTT. Translation: CASSGFEPGKWVNTGELFF.

The rearrangement uses TRBV2 and TRBJ2-2; D is unresolved. Germline V gene lookup returns CDR1 SNHLY and CDR2 FYNNEI. The CDR3 totals 11 residues. Trimming took 4 bases from V and 6 from J, leaving 3 bases between them. CDR3 sequence reads: CASSGSGELFF. DNA of the CDR3: TGTGCCAGCAGTGGGTCCGGGGAGCTGTTTTTT.

V and J are TRBV6-5 and TRBJ1-1, with D perhaps matching TRBD1 (6 bases). Germline V lookup: CDR1 MNHEY, CDR2 SVGAGI. This CDR3 is built from 15 residues. The germline V and J ends were trimmed by 0 bases and 4 bases, with 12 bases remaining between them. The CDR3 is CASSYSTGEATEAFF. The CDR3 bases are TGTGCCAGCAGTTACTCGACAGGAGAGGCCACTGAAGCTTTCTTT.

This sequence joins TRBV7-2 and TRBJ1-3; 7 bases align to TRBD1. The germline CDR1 and CDR2 sequences are SGHTA and FQGNSA. The V gene end was trimmed by 5 bases and the J gene end by 2 bases; junction bases not matched to a gene: 6. The CDR3 consists of 15 residues. CDR3 nucleotides: TGTGCCAGCAGCACTCGGGACAGCCCTGGAAACACCATATATTTT. Residues: CASSTRDSPGNTIYF.

This clonotype was observed at least ten times. The chain couples TRBV12-3 or TRBV12-4 to TRBJ1-1; perhaps TRBD1 as D (6 bases). Between the trimmed V and J ends, which lost 6 bases and 0 bases, there was a span of 11 bases. This CDR3 has 14 residues. CDR3 protein: CASRETGMNTEAFF. CDR3 DNA sequence: TGTGCCAGCAGGGAGACAGGAATGAACACTGAAGCTTTCTTT.

This clonotype was detected ten times or more. This chain links TRBV7-9 with TRBJ2-1; no firm D call. Trimming left V 5 bases short and J 5 bases short, with 19 bases between. Germline loops: CDR1 SEHNR, CDR2 FQNEAQ (reference sequence). CDR3 length: 16 amino acids. Here the CDR3 reads CASSAHSPATNNEQFF. For the CDR3, the DNA is TGTGCCAGCAGCGCACACAGCCCGGCGACGAACAATGAGCAGTTCTTC.

The V and J genes are TRBV2 and TRBJ2-7; D might be TRBD1 (6 bases). This CDR3 contains 12 residues. Per the germline V gene, CDR1 is SNHLY and CDR2 is FYNNEI. The V end was cut by 8 bases, the J end by 2 bases, with 10 bases between. As DNA, the CDR3 is TGTGCCAGCCGGGACACCACCTACGAGCAGTACTTC. As protein: CASRDTTYEQYF. The full variable domain, completed using reference TRBV2 and TRBJ2-7, is EPEVTQTPSHQVTQMGQEVILRCVPISNHLYFYWYRQILGQKVEFLVSFYNNEISEKSEIFDDQFSVERPDGSNFTLKIRSTKLEDSAMYFCASRDTTYEQYFGPGTRLTVT.

DNA for the CDR3: TGTGCCAGTAGTATGAATTTCCAGGGAGTCCTGGCGAACTATGGCTACACCTTC. This translates into CASSMNFQGVLANYGYTF. J is TRBJ1-2 and V is TRBV19; TRBD1 is a possible D gene (5 bases). With 3 bases removed from V and 2 bases from J, the gap between germline ends came to 22 bases. There are 18 residues in the CDR3. Germline V CDR1 and CDR2: LNHDA, SQIVND (reference sequence). Supplemented by reference TRBV19 and TRBJ1-2, the full variable domain reads DGGITQSPKYLFRKEGQNVTLSCEQNLNHDAMYWYRQDPGQGLRLIYYSQIVNDFQKGDIAEGYSVSREKKESFPLTVTSAQKNPTAFYLCASSMNFQGVLANYGYTFGSGTRLTVV.

This clonotype was counted ten times or more. V is TRBV12-3 or TRBV12-4 and J is TRBJ1-6; a weak D match, TRBD1 (5 bases). This CDR3 region has 15 residues. Trimming took 6 bases from V and 6 from J, leaving 15 bases between them. In DNA, the CDR3 is TGTGCCAGCAGCGGGGCGGCAGGAAGTAATTCACCCCTCCACTTT. Encoded protein: CASSGAAGSNSPLHF.

This clonotype was recorded at least ten times. This chain connects TRBV10-3 to TRBJ1-1, with D maybe TRBD1 (5 bases). The germline gives CDR1 ENHRY, CDR2 SYGVKD. This CDR3 has 13 residues. V lost 9 bases and J 4 bases, leaving 15 bases between the germline ends. This CDR3 is CAIIGAIGTEAFF. For the CDR3, the DNA is TGTGCCATAATAGGGGCGATCGGCACTGAAGCTTTCTTT.

The J gene is TRBJ2-7, the V gene TRBV4-1, with 8 bases aligning to TRBD2. The CDR3 is 15 residues long. V shed 4 bases, J shed 2 bases, and the junction held 7 bases outside the gene matches. CDR1 and CDR2 from the germline V gene are MGHRA and YSYEKL. The CDR3 bases are TGCGCCAGCAGCCCAAGAACTAGCGGCGCCTACGAGCAGTACTTC. Protein sequence: CASSPRTSGAYEQYF.

This chain links TRBV15 with TRBJ1-2; 11 nucleotides line up with TRBD1. Looked up from germline, CDR1 is LNHNV and CDR2 is YYDKDF (reference sequence). The CDR3 length is 15 residues. Germline trimming cut 5 bases from V and 6 bases from J; bases unmatched to any gene: 8. CDR3 in amino acids: CATSFSRDRGNGYTF. CDR3 in DNA: TGTGCCACCAGCTTCAGCCGGGACAGGGGGAATGGCTACACCTTC.

The table lists this clonotype with many counts. This chain links TRBV11-2 with TRBJ2-3; D gene unclear. CDR1 and CDR2 (germline): SGHAT, FQNNGV. V lost 5 bases and J lost 5, with 14 bases in between. The CDR3 runs 14 residues. The CDR3 DNA reads as TGTGCCAGCAGCCCCCCCGGACGAATAGATACGCAGTATTTT. This translates into CASSPPGRIDTQYF.

This clonotype was observed a few times. The V and J genes are TRBV6-1 and TRBJ1-3, with 7 bases matching TRBD1. The CDR3 is 15 residues long. CDR1 MNHNS and CDR2 SASEGT come from the germline V gene. J lost 7 bases, V lost 7 bases, and 13 bases had no gene match. CDR3: CASTQGVRGSNTIYF. CDR3 nucleotides: TGTGCCAGCACCCAAGGAGTCAGGGGGAGTAACACCATATATTTT.

This sequence joins TRBV4-2 and TRBJ1-5, with D maybe TRBD1 (6 bases). The CDR3 is 15 residues long. The germline V gene encodes CDR1 LGHNA and CDR2 YNFKEQ. Deletions cut 0 bases from V and 7 bases from J, with 13 bases between. The CDR3 sequence is CASSQEEAGVQPQHF. The CDR3, as DNA: TGTGCCAGCAGCCAAGAAGAGGCAGGGGTACAGCCCCAGCATTTT.

This clonotype was detected ten times or more. This chain uses TRBV11-1 with TRBJ2-4; 12 nucleotides align to TRBD2. The CDR3 has 15 residues. CDR1 and CDR2 from the germline V gene are SGHAT and FQDESV (reference sequence). The V and J ends lost 5 bases and 6 bases, in that order; junction bases with no gene match: 5. The CDR3 nucleotides are TGTGCCAGCAGCGACCCACTAGCGGGGGGAAACATTCAGTACTTC. Translated, it gives CASSDPLAGGNIQYF.

Many counts were recorded for this clonotype. The chain joins TRBV5-1 to TRBJ2-2; a weak D match, TRBD2 (6 bases). CDR3 size: 13 residues. Trimming took 4 bases from V and 5 from J, leaving 9 bases between them. The germline V gene has CDR1 SGHRS and CDR2 YFSETQ. The CDR3 bases are TGCGCCAGCAGCGATCGGGGGACCGGGGAGCTGTTTTTT. It specifies CASSDRGTGELFF.

As regards this clonotype: A much larger clone differs by one base, so this may be a read error. The rearrangement links TRBV30 to TRBJ2-7; tentatively, D is TRBD2 (7 bases). The CDR3 length is 15 residues. Trimming took 1 base from V and 6 from J, leaving 19 bases between them. The germline gives CDR1 GTSNPN, CDR2 SVGIG (reference sequence). DNA for the CDR3: TGTGCCTGGAGTGGACGGGGGGCAGGGACGGGCGAGCAGTACTTC. Protein: CAWSGRGAGTGEQYF.